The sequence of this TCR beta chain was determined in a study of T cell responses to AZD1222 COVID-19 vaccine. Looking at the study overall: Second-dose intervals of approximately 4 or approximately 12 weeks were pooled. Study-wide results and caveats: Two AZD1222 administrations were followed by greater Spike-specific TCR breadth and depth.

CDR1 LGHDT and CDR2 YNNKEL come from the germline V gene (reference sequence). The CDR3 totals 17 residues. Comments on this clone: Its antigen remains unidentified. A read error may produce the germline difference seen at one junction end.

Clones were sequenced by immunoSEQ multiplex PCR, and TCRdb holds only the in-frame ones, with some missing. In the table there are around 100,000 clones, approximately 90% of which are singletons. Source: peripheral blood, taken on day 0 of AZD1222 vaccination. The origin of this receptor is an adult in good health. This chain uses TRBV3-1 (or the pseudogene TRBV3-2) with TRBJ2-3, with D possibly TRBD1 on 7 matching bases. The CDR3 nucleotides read TGTGCCAGCAGCCAAGTACAGGGGAGGAGTTACACAAATACGCAGTATTTT. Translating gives CASSQVQGRSYTNTQYF.